The 9 T cell receptor beta chains listed next were all sequenced from one sample in a study of blood T cells in healthy people across ages. Together with a sample-barcoded 5' primer, a J-beta primer mix was included in a second PCR lasting 7 to 11 cycles. Using its own MiXCR run on the 5' RACE reads, TCRdb lists one record per CDR3 protein. The data show some 920,000 distinct CDR3 sequences, 45% to 60% seen once. The sample consisted of blood. The source is a woman aged 60-75 years in good health.

The V gene is TRBV6-6, the J gene TRBJ2-7; 7 nucleotides align to TRBD1. The DNA end is more similar to TRBJ2-5, so the J call may be wrong. Per germline, CDR1 MNHNY and CDR2 SVGAGI (reference sequence). The CDR3 consists of 13 residues. The DNA for the CDR3 is TGTGCCAGCAAAATGACAGGGAAGGAGACCCAGTACTTC. It specifies CASKMTGKETQYF.

The J gene is TRBJ2-3, the V gene TRBV20-1, with TRBD2 matching over 7 bases. The CDR3 spans 14 residues. The V gene end was trimmed by 6 bases and the J gene end by 2 bases; junction bases not matched to a gene: 8. Germline V gives CDR1 DFQATT, CDR2 SNEGSKA (reference sequence). The CDR3 DNA reads as TGCAGTGCGCCTGGGAGGGGACCCACAGATACGCAGTATTTT. Its protein is CSAPGRGPTDTQYF.

A single count supports this clonotype. The chain couples TRBV28 to TRBJ2-1, with 11 bases aligning to TRBD2. The length of the CDR3 is 20 residues. Germline-derived CDR1 and CDR2 are MDHEN and SYDVKM. V was pared by 4 bases and J by 8 bases, with 22 bases of the junction left unmatched. The CDR3 sequence: CASSSYLRQYTSGSIDEQFF. The CDR3 nucleotides read TGTGCCAGCAGTTCATACCTTAGACAGTACACTAGCGGGAGTATCGATGAGCAGTTCTTC.

The table lists this clonotype with a few counts. The V gene is TRBV10-3, the J gene TRBJ2-7; D is uncertain. V lost 5 bases, J lost 3 bases, and 11 bases lay in between. Germline CDR1 and CDR2: ENHRY and SYGVKD. The CDR3 is made up of 13 amino acids. CDR3 bases: TGTGCCATCAGTACGCATATCCTCTACGAGCAGTACTTC. Its protein is CAISTHILYEQYF.

This chain joins TRBV5-1 and TRBJ2-3; D not certain. This CDR3 comprises 16 residues. V lost 2 bases to trimming and J lost 3 bases, with 16 bases between them. From germline, CDR1 is SGHRS and CDR2 YFSETQ. For the CDR3, the DNA is TGCGCCAGCAGCTTCGCGGCGATGAGAGGAACAGATACGCAGTATTTT. Translating it yields CASSFAAMRGTDTQYF.

This chain connects TRBV25-1 to TRBJ1-2; D ambiguous. Germline V gives CDR1 MGHDK, CDR2 SYGVNS. Trimming took off 5 bases at V and 2 bases at J, with 9 bases between the two ends. There are 13 residues in the CDR3. The CDR3 here is CASSRAENYGYTF. In DNA, the CDR3 is TGTGCCAGCAGTCGGGCCGAAAACTATGGCTACACCTTC.

On this clonotype itself: Since a much larger clone is just one base distant, this may be a read error. J is TRBJ2-7 and V is TRBV11-2; 7 nucleotides match TRBD1. This CDR3 has 12 amino acids. The germline CDR1 and CDR2 sequences are SGHAT and FQNNGV. The CDR3 region has the DNA TGTGCCGGCAGCTTAGGGGGCCACGAGCAGTACTTC. Protein sequence: CAGSLGGHEQYF.

The chain carries TRBV28 and TRBJ2-7; 7 bases are a match to TRBD1. The CDR3 length is 14 residues. V gave up 3 bases and J gave up 5 bases; unmatched junction bases: 7. Germline V lookup: CDR1 MDHEN, CDR2 SYDVKM. This CDR3 reads CASSFPGQPHEQYF. In DNA form, the CDR3 reads TGTGCCAGCAGTTTCCCGGGACAGCCCCACGAGCAGTACTTC.

The genes are TRBV5-1 and TRBJ2-7, with D perhaps TRBD2 (6 bases). Germline CDR1 is SGHRS and CDR2 is YFSETQ. Trimming shortened V by 3 bases and J by 2 bases, and 12 bases separated the two germline ends. The CDR3 spans 14 residues. The chain's CDR3 is CASSWRANPYEQYF. CDR3 in DNA: TGCGCCAGCAGCTGGAGGGCAAACCCCTACGAGCAGTACTTC.